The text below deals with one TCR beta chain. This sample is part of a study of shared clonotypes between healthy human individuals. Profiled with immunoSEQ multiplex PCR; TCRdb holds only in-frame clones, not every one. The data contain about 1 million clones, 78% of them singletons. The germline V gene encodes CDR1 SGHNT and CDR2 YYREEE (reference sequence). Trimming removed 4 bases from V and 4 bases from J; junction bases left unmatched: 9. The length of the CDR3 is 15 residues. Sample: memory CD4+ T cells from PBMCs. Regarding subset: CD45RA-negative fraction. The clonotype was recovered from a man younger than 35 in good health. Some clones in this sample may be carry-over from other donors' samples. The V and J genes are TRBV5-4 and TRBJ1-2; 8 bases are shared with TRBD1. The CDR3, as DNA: TGTGCCAGCAGCGTAACAGGGGGACGGAGCTATGGCTACACCTTC. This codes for CASSVTGGRSYGYTF.